This T cell receptor beta chain was sequenced for a study of T cell responses to AZD1222 COVID-19 vaccine. About the research overall: Combined were second doses at about 4 or about 12 weeks.

Overall study results and limits: Per reports, nearly half of all spike-specific TCRs target regions that are unmutated in variants. The study found vaccine-associated CD4 TCRs spanning spike, dominant at 160-218 and 743-854.

A word on this clone: Its specificity is unknown.

The repertoire was sequenced with immunoSEQ multiplex PCR; TCRdb's copy has only in-frame clones and lacks some. Of around 170,000 clones detected, about nine tenths appear once; the ten largest clones hold 1.5%. Germline CDR1 reads MDHEN; CDR2 reads SYDVKM. The V end was cut by 6 bases, the J end by 4 bases, with 15 bases between. The CDR3 loop spans 14 amino acids. Sequences were derived from peripheral blood, sampled on day 0 of AZD1222 vaccination. The TCR originated in an adult in good health. The J gene is TRBJ1-2, the V gene TRBV28, with D perhaps matching TRBD1 (6 bases). The CDR3 here is CASREQGGGYGYTF. In DNA, the CDR3 is TGTGCCAGCAGGGAACAGGGCGGTGGCTATGGCTACACCTTC.